Shown below are 10 T cell receptor beta chains from a single sample sequenced in a study of CXCR3-negative and CXCR3-positive naive CD8 T cells. Antigens of these TCRs are unknown. Overall study results and limits: For CXCR3-positive naive cells, TRB CDR3s were more hydrophobic than those of CXCR3-negative naive cells.

UMI-tagged TRB cDNA libraries were built via 5' RACE. From its re-call of the 5' RACE reads, TCRdb lists each CDR3 protein once, without DNA. This sample's table has about 150,000 distinct CDR3 sequences. The sequenced material came from naive CXCR3+ CD8+ T cells from blood. Indicated subset: CD45RO-CCR7+CD27+CD95- naive CD8+ T cells expressing CXCR3 (TNR3+). The origin of the receptors is a human donor in good health. Some clones in this sample may be carry-over from other donors' samples.

CDR3 region: CSAQTGDWGQETQYF. The chain combines TRBV20-1 with TRBJ2-5; with no DNA, the TCRdb D assignment of TRBD1 cannot be verified. The CDR3 length is 15 residues. CDR1 DFQATT and CDR2 SNEGSKA come from the germline V gene (reference sequence).

V and J are TRBV2 and TRBJ2-2. From germline, CDR1 is SNHLY and CDR2 FYNNEI. This CDR3 region has 13 residues. This chain's CDR3 is CASSGSTTGELFF.

V gene TRBV6-5 combines with J gene TRBJ2-2; the D call of TRBD1 rests on TCRdb alone, since no DNA is present to check it. Looked up from germline, CDR1 is MNHEY and CDR2 is SVGAGI. The CDR3 is 14 residues long. The chain's CDR3 is CASSYQGDTGELFF.

This chain uses TRBV7-7 with TRBJ1-1; TCRdb outputs TRBD1, but without DNA this stays unchecked. Per germline, CDR1 SSHAT and CDR2 FNYEAQ (reference sequence). The length of the CDR3 is 13 residues. This CDR3 reads CASSSDRDTEAFF. Full variable domain (rest looked up from reference TRBV7-7 and TRBJ1-1): GAGVSQSPRYKVTKRGQDVTLRCDPISSHATLYWYQQALGQGPEFLTYFNYEAQPDKSGLPSDRFSAERPEGSISTLTIQRTEQRDSAMYRCASSSDRDTEAFFGQGTRLTVV.

J is TRBJ1-2 and V is TRBV6-5; TCRdb names TRBD1, which stays unverified in the absence of DNA. Per the germline V gene, CDR1 is MNHEY and CDR2 is SVGAGI. The CDR3 loop spans 13 amino acids. The chain's CDR3 is CASSPGTNYGYTF.

V and J are TRBV7-7 and TRBJ1-2. Germline V gives CDR1 SSHAT, CDR2 FNYEAQ (reference sequence). The CDR3 loop spans 13 amino acids. The CDR3 loop is CASLLRSNYGYTF.

The chain has TRBV7-9 and TRBJ2-1; the TRBD1 assignment by TCRdb is unverifiable without DNA. CDR1 is SEHNR, CDR2 FQNEAQ, per germline (reference sequence). This CDR3 region has 13 residues. This chain's CDR3 is CASRGAYSNEQFF.

This chain joins TRBV12-3 or TRBV12-4 and TRBJ2-5. The CDR3 extends over 13 amino acids. The CDR3 protein is CASSERSGETQYF.

The rearrangement uses TRBV7-9 and TRBJ2-1; there is no DNA to check the TCRdb D call of TRBD2. Looked up from germline, CDR1 is SEHNR and CDR2 is FQNEAQ (reference sequence). The CDR3 has 16 amino acids. The CDR3 here is CASSPSGASSYNEQFF.

The chain couples TRBV11-3 to TRBJ2-7. CDR1 and CDR2 from the germline V gene are SGHNT and YENEEA. The CDR3 spans 14 residues. This CDR3 is CASSLRGIGYEQYF.